This T cell receptor (beta chain) was observed in a study of regulatory T cells in long-lasting Graves disease. In building TCR beta libraries, iRepertoire HTBI primers were used together with Arm-PCR of CDR3 regions. TCRdb reanalysed the multiplex PCR reads using MiXCR and keeps one entry per CDR3 protein. The profile shows 530,000 or so distinct CDR3 sequences, roughly 15% of them singletons. V was shortened by 7 bases and J by 3 bases, with 16 bases between the two germline ends. The CDR3 loop spans 15 amino acids. CDR1 and CDR2 from the germline V gene are MNHEY and SMNVEV (reference sequence). Time point given: newly diagnosed GD, antithyroid drugs for less than 3 months. From RNA extracted from PBMCs, the TCR library was made. This same sample was also taken into another study, of T cells in Graves' hyperthyroidism and ophthalmopathy.

The specimen was peripheral blood mononuclear cells (PBMCs), collected at new diagnosis, from a patient treated with antithyroid drugs. The chain has TRBV27 and TRBJ2-1, with D maybe TRBD2 (7 bases). The receptor was isolated from a man in his late teens or twenties with Graves disease. The CDR3 DNA reads TGTGCCAGCACCAGTGGGGGGGCTTTCTACAATGAGCAGTTCTTC. This encodes CASTSGGAFYNEQFF.